A selection of T cell receptor beta chains follows, all from one sample in a study of memory CD4+ T cells and cytomegalovirus serostatus. This table comes from immunoSEQ multiplex PCR, and its TCRdb copy is limited to in-frame clones, with some not included. The sample records about 50,000 clones, around 78% being singletons. Material: memory CD4+ T cells from blood. The source of these receptors is an adult in good health and CMV-seronegative. CDR3s include the opening cysteine and the closing phenylalanine or tryptophan. Each record gives: J gene, V gene, D gene, clone size, CDR3 protein, CDR3 DNA. A D gene is named only where the DNA matches it firmly. Expanded clones are given a class, and other clones once, few, many or no size at all.

j_call: TRBJ1-4
v_call: TRBV4-1
d_call: TRBD1
clone_size: once
cdr3_aa: CASRPRQGGEKLFF
cdr3_nt: TGCGCCAGCAGACCTAGACAGGGAGGGGAAAAACTGTTTTTT

j_call: TRBJ1-1
v_call: TRBV7-2
d_call: TRBD1
clone_size: once
cdr3_aa: CASRPGQGRVNTEAFF
cdr3_nt: TGTGCCAGCAGACCCGGACAGGGCCGTGTGAACACTGAAGCTTTCTTT

j_call: TRBJ1-5
v_call: TRBV19
d_call: .
clone_size: .
cdr3_aa: CASSMTGWPQHF
cdr3_nt: TGTGCCAGTAGTATGACGGGGTGGCCCCAGCATTTT

j_call: TRBJ1-2
v_call: TRBV7-8
d_call: .
clone_size: .
cdr3_aa: CASSLNRAGGYTF
cdr3_nt: TGTGCCAGCAGCTTAAACAGGGCCGGTGGCTACACCTTC

j_call: TRBJ1-2
v_call: TRBV4-2
d_call: .
clone_size: .
cdr3_aa: CASSQEGEFRGYTF
cdr3_nt: TGTGCCAGCAGCCAAGAAGGGGAATTCCGTGGCTACACCTTC

j_call: TRBJ2-7
v_call: TRBV6-5
d_call: .
clone_size: .
cdr3_aa: CASSRTAEAEQYF
cdr3_nt: TGTGCCAGCAGTCGGACTGCGGAGGCCGAGCAGTACTTC

j_call: TRBJ2-7
v_call: TRBV5-4
d_call: .
clone_size: .
cdr3_aa: CASSQGRGIGSYEQYF
cdr3_nt: TGTGCCAGCAGCCAGGGACGGGGAATAGGGTCCTACGAGCAGTACTTC

j_call: TRBJ1-1
v_call: TRBV7-6
d_call: .
clone_size: .
cdr3_aa: CASSMDKNTEAFF
cdr3_nt: TGTGCCAGCAGCATGGACAAGAACACTGAAGCTTTCTTT

j_call: TRBJ2-1
v_call: TRBV5-6
d_call: .
clone_size: .
cdr3_aa: CASSFAGANEQFF
cdr3_nt: TGTGCCAGCAGCTTCGCGGGGGCCAATGAGCAGTTCTTC

j_call: TRBJ2-1
v_call: TRBV5-1
d_call: .
clone_size: .
cdr3_aa: CASSYSYNEQFF
cdr3_nt: TGCGCCAGCAGCTACAGTTACAATGAGCAGTTCTTC

j_call: TRBJ2-7
v_call: TRBV20-1
d_call: .
clone_size: .
cdr3_aa: CSGWRGLEQYF
cdr3_nt: TGCAGTGGGTGGAGGGGGCTCGAGCAGTACTTC

j_call: TRBJ1-4
v_call: TRBV5-5
d_call: .
clone_size: .
cdr3_aa: CASSLGTTTSEKLFF
cdr3_nt: TGTGCCAGCAGCTTGGGGACAACCACGAGTGAAAAACTGTTTTTT

j_call: TRBJ2-7
v_call: TRBV11-2
d_call: .
clone_size: .
cdr3_aa: CASSLDPAVGEQYF
cdr3_nt: TGTGCCAGCAGCTTAGACCCGGCAGTGGGCGAGCAGTACTTC

j_call: TRBJ2-7
v_call: TRBV7-8
d_call: TRBD2
clone_size: few
cdr3_aa: CASSLEAGGGPWEQYF
cdr3_nt: TGTGCCAGCAGCTTAGAGGCCGGGGGAGGGCCCTGGGAGCAGTACTTC

j_call: TRBJ1-4
v_call: TRBV7-9
d_call: TRBD1
clone_size: .
cdr3_aa: CASSRTGGRFGEKLFF
cdr3_nt: TGTGCCAGCAGCCGTACAGGGGGCAGATTCGGTGAAAAACTGTTTTTT

j_call: TRBJ2-5
v_call: TRBV29-1
d_call: .
clone_size: .
cdr3_aa: CSAGPKETQYF
cdr3_nt: TGCAGCGCAGGACCCAAAGAGACCCAGTACTTC

j_call: TRBJ2-2
v_call: TRBV30
d_call: TRBD2
clone_size: few
cdr3_aa: CAWRALAGGLGTGELFF
cdr3_nt: TGTGCCTGGAGGGCACTAGCGGGGGGGCTAGGGACCGGGGAGCTGTTTTTT

j_call: TRBJ1-1
v_call: TRBV7-9
d_call: TRBD1
clone_size: .
cdr3_aa: CASSLSTGDIGTEAFF
cdr3_nt: TGTGCCAGCAGCCTCTCCACAGGGGATATCGGTACTGAAGCTTTCTTT

j_call: TRBJ1-4
v_call: TRBV2
d_call: .
clone_size: .
cdr3_aa: CASSLNGPATNEKLFF
cdr3_nt: TGTGCCAGCAGTTTAAACGGCCCTGCAACTAATGAAAAACTGTTTTTT

j_call: TRBJ1-1
v_call: TRBV7-6
d_call: TRBD1
clone_size: .
cdr3_aa: CASSLQTGTGGLNTEAFF
cdr3_nt: TGTGCCAGCAGCTTACAAACCGGGACAGGGGGTTTGAACACTGAAGCTTTCTTT

j_call: TRBJ1-5
v_call: TRBV4-1
d_call: .
clone_size: .
cdr3_aa: CASSQTGAYSNQPQHF
cdr3_nt: TGCGCCAGCAGCCAGACAGGAGCTTATAGCAATCAGCCCCAGCATTTT

j_call: TRBJ2-2
v_call: TRBV7-9
d_call: .
clone_size: once
cdr3_aa: CASSLVRGGVDTGELFF
cdr3_nt: TGTGCCAGCAGCTTAGTCCGGGGCGGGGTCGACACCGGGGAGCTGTTTTTT

j_call: TRBJ1-1
v_call: TRBV6-1
d_call: .
clone_size: .
cdr3_aa: CASSEGMWASAEAFF
cdr3_nt: TGTGCCAGCAGTGAAGGAATGTGGGCCAGCGCTGAAGCTTTCTTT

j_call: TRBJ1-2
v_call: TRBV19
d_call: TRBD1
clone_size: once
cdr3_aa: CASSIRLSGQGSFGYTF
cdr3_nt: TGTGCCAGTAGTATAAGGTTGTCGGGACAGGGTTCTTTTGGCTACACCTTC

j_call: TRBJ2-2
v_call: TRBV29-1
d_call: .
clone_size: once
cdr3_aa: CSVEVRRAGELFF
cdr3_nt: TGCAGCGTTGAAGTAAGGAGGGCCGGGGAGCTGTTTTTT

j_call: TRBJ2-4
v_call: TRBV4-1
d_call: .
clone_size: .
cdr3_aa: CASSPLQLAKNIQYF
cdr3_nt: TGCGCCAGCAGCCCTCTACAGTTAGCCAAAAACATTCAGTACTTC

j_call: TRBJ1-1
v_call: TRBV7-9
d_call: .
clone_size: .
cdr3_aa: CASSLDLEGAFF
cdr3_nt: TGTGCCAGCAGCTTAGATTTGGAGGGGGCTTTCTTT

j_call: TRBJ2-5
v_call: TRBV28
d_call: TRBD2
clone_size: .
cdr3_aa: CASHPPGLGIKTQYF
cdr3_nt: TGTGCCAGCCACCCACCGGGACTAGGAATAAAGACCCAGTACTTC

j_call: TRBJ2-1
v_call: TRBV7-2
d_call: .
clone_size: few
cdr3_aa: CASSLGATHQFF
cdr3_nt: TGTGCCAGCAGCTTAGGCGCCACTCATCAGTTCTTC

j_call: TRBJ2-7
v_call: TRBV6-6
d_call: .
clone_size: .
cdr3_aa: CASSRLGYEQYF
cdr3_nt: TGTGCCAGCAGCCGACTAGGCTACGAGCAGTACTTC

j_call: TRBJ1-1
v_call: TRBV5-4
d_call: TRBD1
clone_size: .
cdr3_aa: CASSYIQGDGEAFF
cdr3_nt: TGTGCCAGCAGCTATATACAGGGGGACGGTGAAGCTTTCTTT

j_call: TRBJ1-1
v_call: TRBV10-3
d_call: .
clone_size: .
cdr3_aa: CAIRETQGGGTEAFF
cdr3_nt: TGTGCCATCAGGGAGACCCAGGGCGGAGGGACTGAAGCTTTCTTT

j_call: TRBJ2-5
v_call: TRBV7-9
d_call: .
clone_size: .
cdr3_aa: CASSPHRVETQYF
cdr3_nt: TGTGCCAGCAGCCCCCACAGGGTAGAGACCCAGTACTTC